This T cell receptor beta chain was obtained from a study of PD-1 blockade in classical Hodgkin lymphoma. Data came from immunoSEQ multiplex PCR; TCRdb stores just in-frame clones and leaves some out. The data contain some 95,000 clones, 85% to 90% of them singletons. The CDR3 is 14 amino acids. The V gene end was trimmed by 0 bases and the J gene end by 4 bases; junction bases not matched to a gene: 0. From germline, CDR1 is ENHRY and CDR2 SYGVKD. Every one of the patients relapsed after autologous stem cell transplantation (brentuximab vedotin exposure was variable). The source of this sequence is a human donor with classical Hodgkin lymphoma. Sequenced here: peripheral blood mononuclear cells (PBMCs), sampled before the second cycle of nivolumab. The chain is built from TRBV10-3 and TRBJ1-2; 9 bases are shared with TRBD1. The CDR3: CAISESTGGYGYTF. Here the CDR3 DNA reads TGTGCCATCAGTGAGTCGACAGGGGGCTATGGCTACACCTTC.